This T cell receptor (beta chain) was recovered during a study of naive and memory T cell subsets. Two oligonucleotides, mixed equimolar, formed the beta constant-region primer covering TRBC1 and TRBC2. Four rounds of PCR amplified the ligated cDNA using nested alpha and beta constant-region primers plus SP2. TCRdb processed the UMI-ligation and nested PCR reads anew with MiXCR; each CDR3 protein has one entry. Seen here are over 25,000 distinct CDR3 sequences, around 18% observed once, and the top ten hold about 3.4%. The specimen sequenced was effector memory CD4+ T cells from blood. Regarding subset: effector memory, CD45RA- CD27-. This clonotype was obtained from a human donor in good health.

CDR3 DNA: TGTGCCAGCAGTTTGGTGGGACAGGGGGATGAAAAACTGTTTTTT. Amino acids: CASSLVGQGDEKLFF. The chain has TRBV28 and TRBJ1-4, with 11 bases lining up with TRBD1. The junction had 3 bases not matched to a gene; V was cut back by 3 bases and J by 6 bases. This CDR3 region has 15 residues. Per germline, CDR1 MDHEN and CDR2 SYDVKM.